This TCR beta chain originates from a study of cytomegalovirus exposure and HLA in healthy donors. Use of 60 Vbeta and 13 Jbeta primers characterized the PCR. Sequencing used immunoSEQ multiplex PCR; TCRdb keeps in-frame clones, though not all of them. Its clone listing holds under 200,000 clones. Looked up from germline, CDR1 is MNHNS and CDR2 is SASEGT. Trimming pared 3 bases from V and 2 bases from J, leaving 11 bases between. CDR3 length: 14 amino acids. This TCR came from a man aged 25 to 40 in good health and CMV-seronegative. The chain has TRBV6-1 and TRBJ2-7; D may be TRBD1 (5 bases). The sequenced material came from PBMCs. CDR3 region: CASSDRKGAYEQYF. The CDR3 DNA reads as TGTGCCAGCAGTGATCGGAAAGGGGCCTACGAGCAGTACTTC.